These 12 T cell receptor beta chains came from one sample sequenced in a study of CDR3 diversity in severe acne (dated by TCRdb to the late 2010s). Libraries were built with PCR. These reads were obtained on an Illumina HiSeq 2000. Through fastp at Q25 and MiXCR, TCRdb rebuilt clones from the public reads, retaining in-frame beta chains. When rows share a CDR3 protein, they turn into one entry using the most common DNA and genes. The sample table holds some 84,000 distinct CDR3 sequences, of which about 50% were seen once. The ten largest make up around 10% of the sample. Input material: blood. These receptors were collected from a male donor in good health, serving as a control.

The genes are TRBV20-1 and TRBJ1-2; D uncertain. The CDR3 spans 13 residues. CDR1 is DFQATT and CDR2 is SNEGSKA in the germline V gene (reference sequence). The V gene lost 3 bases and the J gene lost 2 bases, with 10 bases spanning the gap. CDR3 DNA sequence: TGCAGTGCTAGCCCCCGTAGGAACTATGGCTACACCTTC. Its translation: CSASPRRNYGYTF.

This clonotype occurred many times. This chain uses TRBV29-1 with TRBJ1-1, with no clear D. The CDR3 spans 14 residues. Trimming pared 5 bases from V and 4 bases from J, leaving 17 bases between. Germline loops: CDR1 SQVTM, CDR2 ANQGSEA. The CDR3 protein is CSVILAAYGTEAFF. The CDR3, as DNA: TGCAGCGTTATACTTGCGGCCTACGGCACTGAAGCTTTCTTT.

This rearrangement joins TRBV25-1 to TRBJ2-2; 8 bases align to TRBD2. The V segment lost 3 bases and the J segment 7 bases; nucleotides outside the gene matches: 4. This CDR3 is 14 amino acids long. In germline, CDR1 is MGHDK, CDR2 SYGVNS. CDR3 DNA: TGTGCCAGCAGTGATGTGACTAGCGACGGGGAGCTGTTTTTT. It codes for CASSDVTSDGELFF.

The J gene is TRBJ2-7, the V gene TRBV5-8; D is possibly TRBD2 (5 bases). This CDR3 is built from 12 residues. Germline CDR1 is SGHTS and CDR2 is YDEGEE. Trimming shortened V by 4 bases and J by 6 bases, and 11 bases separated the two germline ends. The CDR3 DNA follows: TGTGCCAGCAGCACTAGATCTTCCGAGCAGTACTTC. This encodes CASSTRSSEQYF. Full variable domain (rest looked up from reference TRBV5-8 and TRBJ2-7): EAGVTQSPTHLIKTRGQQATLRCSPISGHTSVYWYQQALGLGLQFLLWYDEGEERNRGNFPPRFSGRQFPNYSSELNVNALELEDSALYLCASSTRSSEQYFGPGTRLTVT.

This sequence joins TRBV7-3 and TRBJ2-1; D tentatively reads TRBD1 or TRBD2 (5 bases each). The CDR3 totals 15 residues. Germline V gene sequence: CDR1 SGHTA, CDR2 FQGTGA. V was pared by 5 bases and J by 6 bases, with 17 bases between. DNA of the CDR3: TGTGCCAGCAGCCAAACCGGGACCACGAGCAATGAGCAGTTCTTC. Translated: CASSQTGTTSNEQFF.

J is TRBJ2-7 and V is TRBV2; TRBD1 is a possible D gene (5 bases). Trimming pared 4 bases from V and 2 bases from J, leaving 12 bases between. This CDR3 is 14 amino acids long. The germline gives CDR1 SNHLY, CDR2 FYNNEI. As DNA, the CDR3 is TGTGCCAGCAGTGCAGGGATCGACACCTACGAGCAGTACTTC. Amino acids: CASSAGIDTYEQYF. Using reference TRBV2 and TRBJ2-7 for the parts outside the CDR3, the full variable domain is EPEVTQTPSHQVTQMGQEVILRCVPISNHLYFYWYRQILGQKVEFLVSFYNNEISEKSEIFDDQFSVERPDGSNFTLKIRSTKLEDSAMYFCASSAGIDTYEQYFGPGTRLTVT.

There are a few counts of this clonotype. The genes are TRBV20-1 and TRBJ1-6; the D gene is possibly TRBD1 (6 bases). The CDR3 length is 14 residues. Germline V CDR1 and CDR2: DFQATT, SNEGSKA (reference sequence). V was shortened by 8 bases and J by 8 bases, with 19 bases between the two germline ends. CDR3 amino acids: CSYSRGQKDSPLHF. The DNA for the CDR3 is TGCAGTTACTCGCGGGGGCAGAAAGATTCACCCCTCCACTTT.

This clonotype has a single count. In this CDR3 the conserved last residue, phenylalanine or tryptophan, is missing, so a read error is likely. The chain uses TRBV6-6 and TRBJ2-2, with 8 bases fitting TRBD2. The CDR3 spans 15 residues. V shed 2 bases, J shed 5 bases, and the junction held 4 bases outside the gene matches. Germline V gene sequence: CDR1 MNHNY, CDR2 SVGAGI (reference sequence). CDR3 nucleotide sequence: TGTGCCAGCAGTTACCGGGGGGGCTCGACCGGGGAGCTGTTTTCT. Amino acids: CASSYRGGSTGELFS.

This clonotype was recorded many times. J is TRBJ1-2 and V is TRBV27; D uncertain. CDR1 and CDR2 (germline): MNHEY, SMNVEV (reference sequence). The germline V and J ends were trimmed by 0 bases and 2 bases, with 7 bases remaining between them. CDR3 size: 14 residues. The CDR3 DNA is TGTGCCAGCAGTTTATCCGAAAGAAACTATGGCTACACCTTC. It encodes CASSLSERNYGYTF.

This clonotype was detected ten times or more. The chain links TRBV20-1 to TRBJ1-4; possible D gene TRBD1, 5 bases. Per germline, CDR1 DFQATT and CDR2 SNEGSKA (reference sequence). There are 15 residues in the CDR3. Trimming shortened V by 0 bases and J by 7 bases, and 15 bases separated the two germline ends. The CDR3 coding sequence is TGCAGTGCTAGAGATAGTGCAGGGTTTGGTGAAAAACTGTTTTTT. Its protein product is CSARDSAGFGEKLFF.

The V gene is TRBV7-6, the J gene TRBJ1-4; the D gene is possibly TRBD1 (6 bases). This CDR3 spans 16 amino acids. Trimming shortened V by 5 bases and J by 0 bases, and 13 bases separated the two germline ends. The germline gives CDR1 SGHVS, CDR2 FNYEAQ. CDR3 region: CASSRRDTATNEKLFF. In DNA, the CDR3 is TGTGCCAGCAGCCGACGGGACACCGCAACTAATGAAAAACTGTTTTTT. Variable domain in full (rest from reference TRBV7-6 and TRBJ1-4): GAGVSQSPRYKVTKRGQDVALRCDPISGHVSLYWYRQALGQGPEFLTYFNYEAQQDKSGLPNDRFSAERPEGSISTLTIQRTEQRDSAMYRCASSRRDTATNEKLFFGSGTQLSVL.

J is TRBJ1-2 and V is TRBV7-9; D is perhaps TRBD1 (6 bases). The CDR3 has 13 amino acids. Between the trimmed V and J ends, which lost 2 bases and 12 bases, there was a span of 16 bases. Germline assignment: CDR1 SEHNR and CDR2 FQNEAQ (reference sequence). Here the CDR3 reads CASSLTEGTRDTF. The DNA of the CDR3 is TGTGCCAGCAGCTTAACCGAAGGGACAAGAGACACCTTC.